Each of the 20 T cell receptor beta chains below was sequenced from the same sample in a study of technical replicates of blood from a few donors. The protocol was immunoSEQ multiplex PCR, while the TCRdb copy is restricted to in-frame clones and leaves out a portion. The data hold 84,000 or so clones, with 85% to 95% observed a single time. Sequencing was carried out using T cells isolated from PBMCs. The receptors come from a human donor in good health.

The V and J genes are TRBV6-5 and TRBJ1-2, with TRBD1 identical over 12 bases. V shed 6 bases, J shed 7 bases, and the junction held 6 bases outside the gene matches. CDR3 length: 14 residues. Germline V gene data show CDR1 as MNHEY and CDR2 as SVGAGI. The CDR3 bases are TGTGCCAGCAGCCACGGGACAGGGGGCGCTGGCTACACCTTC. Its translation: CASSHGTGGAGYTF.

V gene TRBV14 combines with J gene TRBJ1-6; a possible D gene is TRBD1 (6 bases). V was cut by 4 bases and J by 9 bases, with 13 bases left in between. Per germline, CDR1 SGHDN and CDR2 FVKESK. CDR3 size: 14 residues. The CDR3 coding sequence is TGTGCCAGCAGCCGACAGGTCGGACGTTCACCCCTCCACTTT. It is translated as CASSRQVGRSPLHF.

V is TRBV28 and J is TRBJ1-1; TRBD1 might be the D (6 bases). This CDR3 comprises 15 residues. The V and J ends lost 4 bases and 3 bases respectively, with 15 bases between them. Germline V gene sequence: CDR1 MDHEN, CDR2 SYDVKM. In nucleotides, the CDR3 is TGTGCCAGCAGTTCAAGGGGGGGGGCGGACACTGAAGCTTTCTTT. Translation: CASSSRGGADTEAFF. Complete variable domain (other parts from reference TRBV28 and TRBJ1-1): DVKVTQSSRYLVKRTGEKVFLECVQDMDHENMFWYRQDPGLGLRLIYFSYDVKMKEKGDIPEGYSVSREKKERFSLILESASTNQTSMYLCASSSRGGADTEAFFGQGTRLTVV.

The chain recombines TRBV27 with TRBJ2-5; 10 nucleotides align to TRBD2. The ends lost 3 bases at V and 2 bases at J; junction bases unmatched: 6. Germline values: CDR1 MNHEY, CDR2 SMNVEV (reference sequence). The CDR3 is 16 amino acids. The CDR3 DNA reads TGTGCCAGCAGTTTTTCTAGCGGGAGCGCTCAAGAGACCCAGTACTTC. It codes for CASSFSSGSAQETQYF.

This clone came up once. V gene TRBV7-9 combines with J gene TRBJ2-3; 13 positions match TRBD2. This CDR3 contains 16 residues. J was trimmed by 4 bases and V by 5 bases; bases with no gene match: 6. The germline CDR1 and CDR2 sequences are SEHNR and FQNEAQ (reference sequence). CDR3 residues: CASSRLAGGGADTQYF. CDR3 DNA sequence: TGTGCCAGCAGCAGACTAGCGGGGGGCGGGGCAGATACGCAGTATTTT. Supplemented by reference TRBV7-9 and TRBJ2-3, the full variable domain reads DTGVSQNPRHKITKRGQNVTFRCDPISEHNRLYWYRQTLGQGPEFLTYFQNEAQLEKSRLLSDRFSAERPKGSFSTLEIQRTEQGDSAMYLCASSRLAGGGADTQYFGPGTRLTVL.

V usage is TRBV28 and J usage is TRBJ2-3; TRBD1 might be the D (6 bases). The germline gives CDR1 MDHEN, CDR2 SYDVKM. V was trimmed by 2 bases and J by 2 bases, leaving 14 bases between them. This CDR3 region has 16 residues. The CDR3 reads CASSLLGASITDTQYF. DNA of the CDR3: TGTGCCAGCAGTTTACTGGGGGCTTCAATCACAGATACGCAGTATTTT. Supplemented by reference TRBV28 and TRBJ2-3, the full variable domain reads DVKVTQSSRYLVKRTGEKVFLECVQDMDHENMFWYRQDPGLGLRLIYFSYDVKMKEKGDIPEGYSVSREKKERFSLILESASTNQTSMYLCASSLLGASITDTQYFGPGTRLTVL.

The chain carries TRBV5-4 and TRBJ1-1, with TRBD1 matching 9 bases. The CDR3 has 14 amino acids. V was clipped by 6 bases and J by 3 bases; unmatched bases: 6. Germline values: CDR1 SGHNT, CDR2 YYREEE (reference sequence). Here the CDR3 DNA reads TGTGCCAGCACCGGGACAGGGCGGGACACTGAAGCTTTCTTT. Translated: CASTGTGRDTEAFF.

The genes are TRBV10-3 and TRBJ2-3, with TRBD2 matching 11 bases. V trimming: 8 bases; J trimming: 7 bases; junction bases outside the gene matches: 8. The CDR3 loop spans 14 amino acids. Germline V gene lookup returns CDR1 ENHRY and CDR2 SYGVKD. CDR3 coding DNA: TGTGCCATCGGAACTAGCGGGGGCTTTAATACGCAGTATTTT. Residues: CAIGTSGGFNTQYF.

The chain links TRBV6-5 to TRBJ2-1; 10 nucleotides align to TRBD1. J lost 16 bases, V lost 6 bases, and 6 bases had no gene match. The CDR3 is 11 amino acids. Germline V CDR1 and CDR2: MNHEY, SVGAGI. The DNA of the CDR3 is TGTGCCAGCAGCCCCGGGACAGGGGACTTCTTC. It translates to CASSPGTGDFF.

The V call is TRBV5-1, the J call TRBJ2-1, with D possibly TRBD1 on 5 matching bases. The V gene lost 5 bases and the J gene lost 4 bases, with 19 bases spanning the gap. CDR3 length: 16 amino acids. In germline, CDR1 is SGHRS, CDR2 YFSETQ. The DNA of the CDR3 is TGCGCCAGCAGGGAAACAGGATCTAGAAATTACAATGAGCAGTTCTTC. Protein product: CASRETGSRNYNEQFF.

This rearrangement joins TRBV7-8 to TRBJ2-7; 14 bases are shared with TRBD2. The junction had 2 bases not matched to a gene; V was cut back by 5 bases and J by 2 bases. CDR1 SGHVS and CDR2 FQNEAQ come from the germline V gene. This CDR3 region has 15 residues. Here the CDR3 DNA reads TGTGCCAGCAGCCAGGGACTAGCGGGAGCCTACGAGCAGTACTTC. Residues: CASSQGLAGAYEQYF.

The chain links TRBV28 to TRBJ2-7, with 7 positions matching TRBD1. This CDR3 contains 13 residues. V lost 4 bases and J lost 9; bases outside the gene matches: 9. Germline assignment: CDR1 MDHEN and CDR2 SYDVKM. CDR3 loop: CASSSSYRGGQYF. CDR3 in DNA: TGTGCCAGCAGTTCCTCCTACAGGGGCGGGCAGTACTTC.

The chain joins TRBV7-9 to TRBJ2-7; 9 positions agree with TRBD2. Germline-derived CDR1 and CDR2 are SEHNR and FQNEAQ (reference sequence). The CDR3 totals 15 residues. V lost 2 bases, J lost 3 bases, and 5 bases stayed unmatched. CDR3 DNA sequence: TGTGCCAGCAGCTTATCTAGCGGGGCCGGCTACGAGCAGTACTTC. Its translation: CASSLSSGAGYEQYF.

The chain couples TRBV6-1 to TRBJ1-2; D may be TRBD1 (6 bases). CDR3 length equals 15 residues. CDR1 is MNHNS and CDR2 is SASEGT in the germline V gene. Trimming took 4 bases from V and 4 from J, leaving 16 bases between them. The chain's CDR3 is CASSARRTASYGYTF. The DNA of the CDR3 is TGTGCCAGCAGTGCAAGACGGACAGCTTCCTATGGCTACACCTTC.

The chain combines TRBV5-6 with TRBJ1-6, with D maybe TRBD1 (5 bases). Looked up from germline, CDR1 is SGHDT and CDR2 is YYEEEE. Trimming removed 3 bases from V and 10 bases from J, with 14 bases in between. CDR3 size: 14 residues. CDR3: CASSSGTGGSPLHF. The CDR3 DNA follows: TGTGCCAGCAGCTCCGGTACAGGTGGCTCACCCCTCCACTTT.

The V gene is TRBV7-2, the J gene TRBJ1-2; D is ambiguous. Germline V gene data show CDR1 as SGHTA and CDR2 as FQGNSA. The CDR3 totals 15 residues. V lost 0 bases, J lost 4 bases, and 12 bases lay in between. The CDR3 region is CASSLAPGYGYGYTF. DNA of the CDR3: TGTGCCAGCAGCTTAGCGCCTGGTTACGGCTATGGCTACACCTTC.

The chain combines TRBV10-3 with TRBJ1-1; possibly TRBD1 for D (5 bases). This CDR3 comprises 13 residues. V was cut by 7 bases and J by 2 bases, with 11 bases left in between. Germline CDR1 reads ENHRY; CDR2 reads SYGVKD. CDR3 region: CAIKPRDNTEAFF. CDR3 bases: TGTGCCATCAAGCCCAGGGATAACACTGAAGCTTTCTTT.

This chain links TRBV4-1 with TRBJ1-1; the D gene is possibly TRBD1 (6 bases). Germline V gene lookup returns CDR1 MGHRA and CDR2 YSYEKL. The CDR3 length is 15 residues. Deletions cut 9 bases from V and 4 bases from J, with 21 bases between. CDR3 amino acids: CASTLDSSRGTEAFF. In DNA form, the CDR3 reads TGCGCCAGTACCTTGGACAGTTCAAGGGGCACTGAAGCTTTCTTT.

As regards this clone: Sequence at one end of the junction differs from germline and may be a read error. The chain recombines TRBV7-7 with TRBJ2-7, with TRBD2 matching 8 bases. This CDR3 has 13 residues. Germline V gene sequence: CDR1 SSHAT, CDR2 FNYEAQ (reference sequence). The CDR3 here is CASSSGLVSEQYF. In nucleotides, the CDR3 is TGTGCTAGCAGCTCGGGACTAGTCAGCGAGCAGTACTTC.

This clone was recorded once. V usage is TRBV5-1 and J usage is TRBJ2-1; maybe TRBD1 (6 bases). CDR1 SGHRS and CDR2 YFSETQ come from the germline V gene. V lost 0 bases and J 4 bases, leaving 23 bases between the germline ends. This CDR3 region has 19 residues. The CDR3 DNA sequence: TGCGCCAGCAGCTTGGGGCAGGGGCCGACCTCCCTTAAATACAATGAGCAGTTCTTC. Translated, it gives CASSLGQGPTSLKYNEQFF. The whole variable domain, remainder taken from reference TRBV5-1 and TRBJ2-1, is KAGVTQTPRYLIKTRGQQVTLSCSPISGHRSVSWYQQTPGQGLQFLFEYFSETQRNKGNFPGRFSGRQFSNSRSEMNVSTLELGDSALYLCASSLGQGPTSLKYNEQFFGPGTRLTVL.